The 22 T cell receptor beta chains given below trace back to one sample, sequenced in a study of cytomegalovirus exposure and HLA in healthy donors. The PCR ran on 60 Vbeta and 13 Jbeta primers. TCRdb keeps only in-frame clones here, not all; method: immunoSEQ multiplex PCR. The table records about 140,000 clones, about 80% of them present only once. Source material: PBMCs. These receptors were obtained from a man in his thirties or forties in good health and CMV-seronegative.

The chain employs TRBV9 and TRBJ1-1; 11 bases fit TRBD1. The germline V gene has CDR1 SGDLS and CDR2 YYNGEE. The CDR3 totals 15 residues. V shed 3 bases and J 4 bases; nucleotides not matched to a gene: 5. The CDR3 bases are TGTGCCAGCAGCGCAGGACAGGGGGCGGGCACTGAAGCTTTCTTT. This gives the protein CASSAGQGAGTEAFF.

The chain carries TRBV27 and TRBJ2-6, with D perhaps matching TRBD2 (6 bases). CDR3 size: 16 residues. The germline V and J ends were trimmed by 5 bases and 0 bases, with 11 bases remaining between them. The germline V gene encodes CDR1 MNHEY and CDR2 SMNVEV (reference sequence). The CDR3 nucleotides read TGTGCCAGCAGTCTAGCGCTCAGCTCTGGGGCCAACGTCCTGACTTTC. As protein: CASSLALSSGANVLTF.

The chain combines TRBV7-9 with TRBJ2-5; D unclear. The V end lost 3 bases, the J end lost 0 bases, and 8 bases lay between the germline ends. This CDR3 has 14 residues. Germline CDR1 and CDR2: SEHNR and FQNEAQ (reference sequence). In DNA form, the CDR3 reads TGTGCCAGCAGCTTTTTTCCGGACCAAGAGACCCAGTACTTC. It encodes CASSFFPDQETQYF.

This chain connects TRBV7-9 to TRBJ1-4, with TRBD1 matching over 11 bases. Germline loops: CDR1 SEHNR, CDR2 FQNEAQ (reference sequence). V shed 5 bases and J 8 bases; nucleotides not matched to a gene: 4. The CDR3 runs to 14 residues. Here the CDR3 reads CASSQGQGVEKLFF. Here the CDR3 DNA reads TGTGCCAGCAGCCAGGGACAGGGGGTGGAAAAACTGTTTTTT.

The gene calls are TRBV28 and TRBJ2-6; the D is unclear. Trimming removed 6 bases from V and 2 bases from J, with 14 bases in between. There are 16 residues in the CDR3. Germline V gene data show CDR1 as MDHEN and CDR2 as SYDVKM. This CDR3 is CASSPPAPAGANVLTF. The CDR3 DNA is TGTGCCAGCAGCCCCCCAGCGCCTGCTGGGGCCAACGTCCTGACTTTC.

The J gene is TRBJ1-1, the V gene TRBV5-1; TRBD1 agrees at 11 bases. The CDR3 is 16 residues long. In germline, CDR1 is SGHRS, CDR2 YFSETQ. After removal of 3 bases from V and 7 bases from J, the junction contained 11 bases not matched to a gene. CDR3 in DNA: TGCGCCAGCAGCTGGGACAGGGGGACCATTTGGGATGAAGCTTTCTTT. It translates to CASSWDRGTIWDEAFF.

The chain employs TRBV19 and TRBJ2-1; D ambiguous. Deletions cut 3 bases from V and 9 bases from J, with 12 bases between. Looked up from germline, CDR1 is LNHDA and CDR2 is SQIVND (reference sequence). The CDR3 loop spans 13 amino acids. The CDR3 loop reads CASSISDNTEQFF. CDR3 coding DNA: TGTGCCAGTAGTATCAGTGACAATACTGAGCAGTTCTTC.

This chain links TRBV18 with TRBJ2-6; 7 bases line up with TRBD1. CDR3 length: 15 amino acids. The germline gives CDR1 KGHSH, CDR2 LQKENI. With 3 bases clipped from V and 2 bases from J, the junction kept 1 base outside the gene matches. CDR3 sequence reads: CASSPRGPGANVLTF. In DNA, the CDR3 is TGTGCCAGCTCACCTAGGGGGCCTGGGGCCAACGTCCTGACTTTC.

V gene TRBV28 combines with J gene TRBJ2-7; TRBD1 matches 8 bases. The CDR3 consists of 14 residues. The V gene's germline CDR1 is MDHEN and CDR2 SYDVKM. V gave up 5 bases and J gave up 5 bases; unmatched junction bases: 8. The CDR3 sequence is CASSNRDRPHEQYF. In nucleotides, the CDR3 is TGTGCCAGCAGTAACCGGGACAGGCCCCACGAGCAGTACTTC.

This CDR3 reads CASISGGQETQYF. The CDR3 region has the DNA TGTGCCAGCATTTCAGGGGGCCAAGAGACCCAGTACTTC. The chain combines TRBV28 with TRBJ2-5, with TRBD1 identical over 7 bases. This CDR3 has 13 residues. After removal of 7 bases from V and 1 base from J, the junction contained 3 bases not matched to a gene. Germline CDR1 reads MDHEN; CDR2 reads SYDVKM.

The chain is built from TRBV5-1 and TRBJ1-1; the match to TRBD1 covers 7 bases. The germline V gene encodes CDR1 SGHRS and CDR2 YFSETQ. The CDR3 spans 12 residues. J gave up 9 bases and V 4 bases, and 6 bases lay outside the gene matches. CDR3 in DNA: TGCGCCAGCAGCCGCGACAGGGTGAAAGCTTTCTTT. Translated, it gives CASSRDRVKAFF.

V gene TRBV7-8 combines with J gene TRBJ2-5; no clear D. Germline CDR1 is SGHVS and CDR2 is FQNEAQ. V was shortened by 2 bases and J by 3 bases, with 4 bases between the two germline ends. This CDR3 is 12 amino acids long. The CDR3 reads CASSLYEETQYF. The CDR3 region has the DNA TGTGCCAGCAGCTTATATGAAGAGACCCAGTACTTC.

This clone occurred once. The chain employs TRBV13 and TRBJ2-7, with D possibly being TRBD2 (6 bases). The CDR3 extends over 15 amino acids. The ends were cut back, 5 bases at V and 3 bases at J, with 17 bases in the middle. Germline-derived CDR1 and CDR2 are PRHDT and FYEKMQ (reference sequence). In DNA form, the CDR3 reads TGTGCCAGCAGCACCCATAGCGGAGGGGACTACGAGCAGTACTTC. It yields the protein CASSTHSGGDYEQYF. The full variable domain, rest sourced from reference TRBV13 and TRBJ2-7, is AAGVIQSPRHLIKEKRETATLKCYPIPRHDTVYWYQQGPGQDPQFLISFYEKMQSDKGSIPDRFSAQQFSDYHSELNMSSLELGDSALYFCASSTHSGGDYEQYFGPGTRLTVT.

The rearrangement links TRBV19 to TRBJ2-7; no firm D call. Trimming took 0 bases from V and 1 from J, leaving 7 bases between them. Germline CDR1 reads LNHDA; CDR2 reads SQIVND (reference sequence). CDR3 length equals 14 residues. CDR3 nucleotides: TGTGCCAGTAGTATAGATCCTAGTTCCTACGAGCAGTACTTC. Its protein is CASSIDPSSYEQYF.

This clone was counted only a few times. The rearrangement links TRBV6-5 to TRBJ1-2, with D maybe TRBD1 (6 bases). Germline values: CDR1 MNHEY, CDR2 SVGAGI. With 6 bases removed from V and 8 bases from J, the gap between germline ends came to 13 bases. The CDR3 has 12 residues. The CDR3 region has the DNA TGTGCCAGCAGCTTACAGGGTCACGGCTACACCTTC. Translation: CASSLQGHGYTF.

This sequence joins TRBV28 and TRBJ1-4; 7 bases align to TRBD1. Losses at the gene ends were 5 bases for V and 4 bases for J; bases not matched to a gene: 13. The CDR3 extends over 17 amino acids. Germline CDR1 is MDHEN and CDR2 is SYDVKM. The CDR3 spells CASSPPYPGQINEKLFF. The CDR3 region has the DNA TGTGCCAGCAGTCCCCCCTATCCGGGACAGATTAATGAAAAACTGTTTTTT.

The chain is built from TRBV6-5 and TRBJ1-5; tentatively, D is TRBD1 (6 bases). V was cut by 6 bases and J by 0 bases, with 9 bases left in between. Germline V CDR1 and CDR2: MNHEY, SVGAGI. This CDR3 is 14 amino acids long. CDR3 sequence (DNA): TGTGCCAGCAGAACAGGGTTTAGCAATCAGCCCCAGCATTTT. It codes for CASRTGFSNQPQHF.

With regard to this clone: An end of the junction does not agree with germline; a read error may underlie this. The J gene is TRBJ2-5, the V gene TRBV7-9; D possibly corresponds to TRBD2 (6 bases). The CDR3 runs 16 residues. CDR1 is SEHNR and CDR2 is FQNEAQ in the germline V gene (reference sequence). The CDR3 loop is CSSSTISGLGRETQYF. The CDR3 coding sequence is TGTTCCAGCAGCACGATTAGCGGATTGGGTCGTGAGACCCAGTACTTC.

The chain combines TRBV11-2 with TRBJ2-3; the D is unclear. The V end lost 2 bases, the J end lost 6 bases, and 12 bases lay between the germline ends. The V gene's germline CDR1 is SGHAT and CDR2 FQNNGV. The CDR3 sequence is 14 residues long. DNA of the CDR3: TGTGCCAGCAGCTTACAGGCGTCCGCGGATACGCAGTATTTT. It yields the protein CASSLQASADTQYF.

A single count supports this clone. The rearrangement links TRBV7-9 to TRBJ2-1, with 7 bases fitting TRBD2. Trimming at V came to 5 bases and at J to 9 bases, leaving 13 bases not matched to a gene. CDR3 length: 15 residues. Germline V gene data show CDR1 as SEHNR and CDR2 as FQNEAQ (reference sequence). CDR3 sequence reads: CASSRDFPTGGEQFF. CDR3 nucleotides: TGTGCCAGCAGCCGGGACTTCCCGACGGGGGGTGAGCAGTTCTTC.

The V gene is TRBV5-1, the J gene TRBJ2-5, with 9 bases identical to TRBD1. The CDR3 is 14 residues long. CDR1 and CDR2 (germline): SGHRS, YFSETQ. The trim removed 4 bases at V and 2 bases at J, leaving 3 bases unmatched. The CDR3 loop is CASSAGQGQETQYF. The CDR3 bases are TGCGCCAGCAGCGCGGGACAGGGTCAAGAGACCCAGTACTTC.

The CDR3 nucleotides read TGTGCCAGCAGTTACTCGATTCACAGGGTAAACACTGAAGCTTTCTTT. Translation gives CASSYSIHRVNTEAFF. The chain uses TRBV6-6 and TRBJ1-1; possible D gene TRBD1, 6 bases. The CDR3 runs 16 residues. V gave up 0 bases and J gave up 2 bases, with 13 bases separating them. Germline V CDR1 and CDR2: MNHNY, SVGAGI (reference sequence).